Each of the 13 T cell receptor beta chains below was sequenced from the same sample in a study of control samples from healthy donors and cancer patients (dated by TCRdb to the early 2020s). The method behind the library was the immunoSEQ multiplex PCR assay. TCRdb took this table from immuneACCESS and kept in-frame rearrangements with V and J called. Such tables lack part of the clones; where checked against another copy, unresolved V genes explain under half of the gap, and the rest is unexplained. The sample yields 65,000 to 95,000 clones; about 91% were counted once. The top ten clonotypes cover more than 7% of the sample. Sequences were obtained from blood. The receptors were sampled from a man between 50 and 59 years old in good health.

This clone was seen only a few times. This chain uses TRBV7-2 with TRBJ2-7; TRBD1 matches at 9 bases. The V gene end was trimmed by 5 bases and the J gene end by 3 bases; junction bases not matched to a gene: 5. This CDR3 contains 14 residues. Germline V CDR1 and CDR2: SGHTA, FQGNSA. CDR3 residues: CASSPGTGYYEQYF. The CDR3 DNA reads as TGTGCCAGCAGCCCCGGGACAGGGTACTACGAGCAGTACTTC.

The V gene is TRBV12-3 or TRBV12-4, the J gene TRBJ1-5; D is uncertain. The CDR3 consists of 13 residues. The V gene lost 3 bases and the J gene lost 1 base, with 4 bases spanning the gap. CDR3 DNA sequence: TGTGCCAGCAGTTTTGAAAGCAATCAGCCCCAGCATTTT. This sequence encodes CASSFESNQPQHF.

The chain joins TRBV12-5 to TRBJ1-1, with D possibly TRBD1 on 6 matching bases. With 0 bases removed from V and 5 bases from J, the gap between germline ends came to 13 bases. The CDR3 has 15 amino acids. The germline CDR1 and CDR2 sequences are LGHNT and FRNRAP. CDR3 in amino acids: CASGLVGGRGTEAFF. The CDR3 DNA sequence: TGTGCTAGTGGTTTGGTCGGGGGGCGAGGGACTGAAGCTTTCTTT.

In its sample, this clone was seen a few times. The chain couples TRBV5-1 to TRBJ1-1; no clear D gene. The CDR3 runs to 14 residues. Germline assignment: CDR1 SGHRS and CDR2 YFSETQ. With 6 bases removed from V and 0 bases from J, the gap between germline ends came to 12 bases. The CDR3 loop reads CASTDGGLNTEAFF. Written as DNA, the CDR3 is TGCGCCAGCACGGACGGCGGGTTGAACACTGAAGCTTTCTTT.

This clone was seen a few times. The CDR3 loop reads CASSVDSGGTGNEQFF. CDR3 DNA sequence: TGTGCCAGCAGCGTCGATAGCGGGGGCACCGGAAATGAGCAGTTCTTC. The gene calls are TRBV9 and TRBJ2-1; TRBD2 agrees at 9 bases. The germline V gene has CDR1 SGDLS and CDR2 YYNGEE. The CDR3 loop spans 16 amino acids. V dropped 2 bases and J dropped 7; count of bases not matched to a gene: 10.

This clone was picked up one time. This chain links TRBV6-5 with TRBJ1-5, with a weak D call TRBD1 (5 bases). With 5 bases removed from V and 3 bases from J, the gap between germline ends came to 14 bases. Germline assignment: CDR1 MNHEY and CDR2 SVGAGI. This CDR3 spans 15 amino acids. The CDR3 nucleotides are TGTGCCAGCAGTAGAGCGGGGGGGGTCAATCAGCCCCAGCATTTT. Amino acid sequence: CASSRAGGVNQPQHF.

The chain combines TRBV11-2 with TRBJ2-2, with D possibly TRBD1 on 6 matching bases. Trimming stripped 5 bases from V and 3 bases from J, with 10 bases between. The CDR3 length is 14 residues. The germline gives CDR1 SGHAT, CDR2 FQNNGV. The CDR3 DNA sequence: TGTGCCAGCAGCAACAGGGTCGACACCGGGGAGCTGTTTTTT. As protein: CASSNRVDTGELFF.

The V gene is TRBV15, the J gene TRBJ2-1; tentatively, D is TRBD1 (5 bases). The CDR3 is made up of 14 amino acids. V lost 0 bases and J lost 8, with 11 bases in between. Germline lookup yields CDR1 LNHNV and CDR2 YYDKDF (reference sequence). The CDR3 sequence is CATSRDIGVDEQFF. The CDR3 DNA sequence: TGTGCCACCAGCAGAGATATAGGGGTGGATGAGCAGTTCTTC. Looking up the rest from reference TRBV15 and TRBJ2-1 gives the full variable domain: DAMVIQNPRYQVTQFGKPVTLSCSQTLNHNVMYWYQQKSSQAPKLLFHYYDKDFNNEADTPDNFQSRRPNTSFCFLDIRSPGLGDTAMYLCATSRDIGVDEQFFGPGTRLTVL.

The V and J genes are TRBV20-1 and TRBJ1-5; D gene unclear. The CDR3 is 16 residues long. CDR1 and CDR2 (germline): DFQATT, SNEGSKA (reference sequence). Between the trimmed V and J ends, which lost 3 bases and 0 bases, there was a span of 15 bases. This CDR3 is CSASQGGFGSNQPQHF. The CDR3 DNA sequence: TGCAGTGCTAGTCAAGGTGGGTTCGGTAGCAATCAGCCCCAGCATTTT.

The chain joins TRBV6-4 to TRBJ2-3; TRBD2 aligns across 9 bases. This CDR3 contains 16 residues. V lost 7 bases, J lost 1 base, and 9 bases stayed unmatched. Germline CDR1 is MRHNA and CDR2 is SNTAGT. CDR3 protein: CASNQVAGGRTDTQYF. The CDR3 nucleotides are TGTGCCAGCAACCAAGTCGCGGGGGGGCGCACAGATACGCAGTATTTT.

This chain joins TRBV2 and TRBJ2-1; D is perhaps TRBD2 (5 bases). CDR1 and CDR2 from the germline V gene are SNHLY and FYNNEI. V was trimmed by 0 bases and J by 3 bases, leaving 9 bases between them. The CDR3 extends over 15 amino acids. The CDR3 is CASSEADLLYNEQFF. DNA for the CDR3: TGTGCCAGCAGTGAAGCGGACTTACTCTACAATGAGCAGTTCTTC.

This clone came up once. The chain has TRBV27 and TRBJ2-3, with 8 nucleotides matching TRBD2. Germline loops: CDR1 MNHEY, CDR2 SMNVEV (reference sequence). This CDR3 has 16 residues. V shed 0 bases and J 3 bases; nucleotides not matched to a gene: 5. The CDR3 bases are TGTGCCAGCAGTTTATCGGTAGCGGGGTTTACAGATACGCAGTATTTT. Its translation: CASSLSVAGFTDTQYF.

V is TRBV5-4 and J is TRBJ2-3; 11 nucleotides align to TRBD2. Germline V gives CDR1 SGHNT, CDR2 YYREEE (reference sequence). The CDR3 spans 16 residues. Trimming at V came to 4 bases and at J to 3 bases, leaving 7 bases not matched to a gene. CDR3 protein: CASSILAGGLTDTQYF. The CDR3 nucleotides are TGTGCCAGCAGCATTTTAGCGGGGGGGCTGACAGATACGCAGTATTTT.